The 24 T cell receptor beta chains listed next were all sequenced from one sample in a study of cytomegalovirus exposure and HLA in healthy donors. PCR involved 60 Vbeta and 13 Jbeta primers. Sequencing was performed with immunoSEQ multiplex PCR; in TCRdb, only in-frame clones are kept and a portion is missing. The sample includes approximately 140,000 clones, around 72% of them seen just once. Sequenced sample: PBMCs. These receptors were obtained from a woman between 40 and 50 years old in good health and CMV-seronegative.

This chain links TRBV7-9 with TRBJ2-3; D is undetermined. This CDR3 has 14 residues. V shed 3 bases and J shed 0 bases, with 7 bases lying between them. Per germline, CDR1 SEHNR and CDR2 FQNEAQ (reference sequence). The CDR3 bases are TGTGCCAGCAGCTTGTCCATGAGCACAGATACGCAGTATTTT. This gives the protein CASSLSMSTDTQYF.

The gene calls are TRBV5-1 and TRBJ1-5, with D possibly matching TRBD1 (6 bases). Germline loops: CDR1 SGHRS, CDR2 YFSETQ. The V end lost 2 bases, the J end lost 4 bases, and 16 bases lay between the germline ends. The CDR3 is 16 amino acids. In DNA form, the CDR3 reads TGCGCCAGCAGCTTTGACCCGGGACAAACTAATCAGCCCCAGCATTTT. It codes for CASSFDPGQTNQPQHF.

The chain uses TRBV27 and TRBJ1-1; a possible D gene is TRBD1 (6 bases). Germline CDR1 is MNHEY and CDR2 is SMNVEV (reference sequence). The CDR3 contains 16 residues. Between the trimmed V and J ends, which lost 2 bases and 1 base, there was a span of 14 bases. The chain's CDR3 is CASSLILDSTNTEAFF. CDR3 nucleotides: TGTGCCAGCAGTTTAATATTGGACAGTACGAACACTGAAGCTTTCTTT.

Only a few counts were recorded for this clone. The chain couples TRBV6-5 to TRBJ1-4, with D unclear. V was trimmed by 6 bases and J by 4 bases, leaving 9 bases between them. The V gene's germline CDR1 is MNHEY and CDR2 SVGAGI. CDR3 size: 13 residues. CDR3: CASRGLINEKLFF. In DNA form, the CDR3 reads TGTGCCAGCAGAGGACTGATTAATGAAAAACTGTTTTTT.

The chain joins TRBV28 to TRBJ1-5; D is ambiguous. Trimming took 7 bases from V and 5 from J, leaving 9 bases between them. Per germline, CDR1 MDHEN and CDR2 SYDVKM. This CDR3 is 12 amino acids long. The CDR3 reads CASNLQYQPQHF. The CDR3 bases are TGTGCCAGCAACCTACAGTATCAGCCCCAGCATTTT.

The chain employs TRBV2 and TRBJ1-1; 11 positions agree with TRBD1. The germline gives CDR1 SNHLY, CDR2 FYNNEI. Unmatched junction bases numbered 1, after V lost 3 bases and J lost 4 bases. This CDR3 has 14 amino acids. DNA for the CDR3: TGTGCCAGCAGTGACGGGACAGGGGGCACTGAAGCTTTCTTT. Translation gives CASSDGTGGTEAFF. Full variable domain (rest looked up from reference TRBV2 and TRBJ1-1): EPEVTQTPSHQVTQMGQEVILRCVPISNHLYFYWYRQILGQKVEFLVSFYNNEISEKSEIFDDQFSVERPDGSNFTLKIRSTKLEDSAMYFCASSDGTGGTEAFFGQGTRLTVV.

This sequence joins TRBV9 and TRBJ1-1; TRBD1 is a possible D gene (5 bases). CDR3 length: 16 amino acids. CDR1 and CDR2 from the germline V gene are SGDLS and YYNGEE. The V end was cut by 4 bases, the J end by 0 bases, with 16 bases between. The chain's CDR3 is CASSISWEGLNTEAFF. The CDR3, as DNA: TGTGCCAGCAGCATTAGCTGGGAGGGGTTGAACACTGAAGCTTTCTTT.

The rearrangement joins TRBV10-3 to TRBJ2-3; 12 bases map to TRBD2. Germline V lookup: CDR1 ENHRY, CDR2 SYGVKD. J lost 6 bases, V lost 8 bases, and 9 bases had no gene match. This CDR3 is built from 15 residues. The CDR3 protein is CAIGGETSGGDTQYF. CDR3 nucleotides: TGTGCCATCGGTGGGGAGACTAGCGGGGGCGATACGCAGTATTTT.

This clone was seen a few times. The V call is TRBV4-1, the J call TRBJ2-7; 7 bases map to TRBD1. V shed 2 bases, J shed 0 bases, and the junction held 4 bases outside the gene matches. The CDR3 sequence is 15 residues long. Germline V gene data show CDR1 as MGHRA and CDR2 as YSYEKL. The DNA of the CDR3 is TGCGCCAGCAGCCAATATCAGGGGGACTCCTACGAGCAGTACTTC. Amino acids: CASSQYQGDSYEQYF.

The CDR3 protein is CASSWDPGQGAYEQYF. CDR3 in DNA: TGTGCCAGCAGTTGGGACCCGGGACAGGGAGCCTACGAGCAGTACTTC. This chain connects TRBV5-4 to TRBJ2-7, with 9 bases matching TRBD1. The V segment lost 5 bases and the J segment 2 bases; nucleotides outside the gene matches: 11. Per germline, CDR1 SGHNT and CDR2 YYREEE (reference sequence). CDR3 length equals 16 residues. The variable domain in full, completed from reference TRBV5-4 and TRBJ2-7, reads ETGVTQSPTHLIKTRGQQVTLRCSSQSGHNTVSWYQQALGQGPQFIFQYYREEENGRGNFPPRFSGLQFPNYSSELNVNALELDDSALYLCASSWDPGQGAYEQYFGPGTRLTVT.

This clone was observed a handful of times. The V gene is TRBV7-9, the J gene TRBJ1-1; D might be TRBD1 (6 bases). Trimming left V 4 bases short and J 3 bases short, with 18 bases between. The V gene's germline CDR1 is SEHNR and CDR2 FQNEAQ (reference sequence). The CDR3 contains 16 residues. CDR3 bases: TGTGCCAGCAGCTCCCTACCGACCCACAGGGACACTGAAGCTTTCTTT. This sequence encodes CASSSLPTHRDTEAFF.

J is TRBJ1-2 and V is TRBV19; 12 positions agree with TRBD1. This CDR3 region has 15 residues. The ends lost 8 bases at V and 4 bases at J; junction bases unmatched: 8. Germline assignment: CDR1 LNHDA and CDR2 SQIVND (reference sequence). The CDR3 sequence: CASHGTGGVRYGYTF. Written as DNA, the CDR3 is TGTGCCAGTCACGGGACAGGGGGCGTCCGCTATGGCTACACCTTC.

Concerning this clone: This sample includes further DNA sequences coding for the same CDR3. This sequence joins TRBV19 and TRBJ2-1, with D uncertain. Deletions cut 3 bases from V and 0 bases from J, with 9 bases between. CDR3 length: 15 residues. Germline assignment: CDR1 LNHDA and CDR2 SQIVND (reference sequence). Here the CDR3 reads CASSISGSSYNEQFF. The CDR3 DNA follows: TGTGCCAGTAGTATCTCCGGTAGCTCCTACAATGAGCAGTTCTTC. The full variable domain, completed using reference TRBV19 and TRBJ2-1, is DGGITQSPKYLFRKEGQNVTLSCEQNLNHDAMYWYRQDPGQGLRLIYYSQIVNDFQKGDIAEGYSVSREKKESFPLTVTSAQKNPTAFYLCASSISGSSYNEQFFGPGTRLTVL.

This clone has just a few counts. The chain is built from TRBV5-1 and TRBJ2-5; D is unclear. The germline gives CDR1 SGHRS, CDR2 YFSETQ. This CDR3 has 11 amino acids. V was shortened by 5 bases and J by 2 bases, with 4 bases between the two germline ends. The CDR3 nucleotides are TGCGCCAGCAGATTACAAGAGACCCAGTACTTC. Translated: CASRLQETQYF.

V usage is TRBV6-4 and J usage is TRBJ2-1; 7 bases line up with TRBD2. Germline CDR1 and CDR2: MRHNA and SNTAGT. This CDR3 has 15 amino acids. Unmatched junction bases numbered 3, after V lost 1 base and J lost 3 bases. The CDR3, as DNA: TGTGCCAGCAGTGACTTGGGGGGGGACTACAATGAGCAGTTCTTC. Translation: CASSDLGGDYNEQFF.

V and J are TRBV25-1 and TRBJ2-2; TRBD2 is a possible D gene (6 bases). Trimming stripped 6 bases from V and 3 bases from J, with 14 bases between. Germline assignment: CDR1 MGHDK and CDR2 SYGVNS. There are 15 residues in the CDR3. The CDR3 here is CASSRGSGYTGELFF. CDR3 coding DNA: TGTGCCAGCAGCAGAGGGAGCGGGTACACCGGGGAGCTGTTTTTT.

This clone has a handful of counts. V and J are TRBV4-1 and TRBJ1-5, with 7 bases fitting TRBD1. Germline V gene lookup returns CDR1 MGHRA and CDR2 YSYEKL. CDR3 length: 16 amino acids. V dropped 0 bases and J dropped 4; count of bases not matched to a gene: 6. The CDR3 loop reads CASSQDWTGRNQPQHF. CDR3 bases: TGCGCCAGCAGCCAAGATTGGACAGGACGAAATCAGCCCCAGCATTTT.

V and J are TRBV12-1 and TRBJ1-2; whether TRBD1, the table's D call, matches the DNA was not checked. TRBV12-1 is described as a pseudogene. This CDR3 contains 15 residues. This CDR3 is CASSFAGAENYGYTF. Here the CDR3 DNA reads TGTGCCAGCAGCTTTGCAGGGGCTGAAAACTATGGCTACACCTTC.

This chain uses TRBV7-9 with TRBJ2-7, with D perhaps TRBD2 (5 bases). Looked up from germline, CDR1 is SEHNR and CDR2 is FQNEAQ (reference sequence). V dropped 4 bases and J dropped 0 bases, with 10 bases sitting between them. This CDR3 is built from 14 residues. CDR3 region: CASSSNGGSYEQYF. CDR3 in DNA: TGTGCCAGCAGCTCGAACGGAGGCTCCTACGAGCAGTACTTC.

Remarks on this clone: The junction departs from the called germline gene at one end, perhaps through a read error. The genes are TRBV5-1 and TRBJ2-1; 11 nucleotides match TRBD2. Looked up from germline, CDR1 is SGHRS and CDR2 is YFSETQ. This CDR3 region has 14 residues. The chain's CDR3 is CASSLGLADNEQFF. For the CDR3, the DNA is TGCGCCAGCAGTTTGGGACTAGCGGACAATGAGCAGTTCTTC.

The CDR3: CASSLRASGGLEQFF. CDR3 coding DNA: TGTGCCAGCAGCTTACGGGCTAGCGGGGGGCTAGAGCAGTTCTTC. The rearrangement joins TRBV7-2 to TRBJ2-1, with 11 bases identical to TRBD2. Losses at the gene ends were 2 bases for V and 10 bases for J; bases not matched to a gene: 7. CDR1 and CDR2 from the germline V gene are SGHTA and FQGNSA. CDR3 length: 15 residues.

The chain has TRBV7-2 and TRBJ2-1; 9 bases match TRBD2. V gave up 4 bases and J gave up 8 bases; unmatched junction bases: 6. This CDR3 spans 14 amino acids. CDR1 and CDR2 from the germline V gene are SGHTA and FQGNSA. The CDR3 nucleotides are TGTGCCAGCAGCTCCGCGGGGGGGGGCTATGAGCAGTTCTTC. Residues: CASSSAGGGYEQFF.

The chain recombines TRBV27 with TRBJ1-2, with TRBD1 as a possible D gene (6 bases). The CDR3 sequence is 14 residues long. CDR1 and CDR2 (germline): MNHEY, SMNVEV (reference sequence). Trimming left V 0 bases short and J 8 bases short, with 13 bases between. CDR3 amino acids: CASSLSGGRGGYTF. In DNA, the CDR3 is TGTGCCAGCAGTTTATCGGGGGGGCGAGGAGGCTACACCTTC.

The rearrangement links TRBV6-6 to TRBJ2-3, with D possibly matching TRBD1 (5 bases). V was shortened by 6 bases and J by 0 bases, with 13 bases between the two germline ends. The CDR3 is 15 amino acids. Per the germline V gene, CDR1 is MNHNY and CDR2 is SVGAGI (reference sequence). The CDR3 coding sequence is TGTGCCAGCAGACACAGACAGATGAGCACAGATACGCAGTATTTT. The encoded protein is CASRHRQMSTDTQYF.